The sequence of this T cell receptor beta chain was determined in a study of T cell responses to AZD1222 COVID-19 vaccine. Libraries were prepared by immunoSEQ multiplex PCR; TCRdb keeps only in-frame clonotypes and omits some of them. In the table there are around 150,000 clones, around 94% of which are singletons. The specimen comprised peripheral blood, sampled on day 0 of AZD1222 vaccination. The sequence was obtained from an adult in good health.

Here the CDR3 reads CASSNRGIYGYTF. The CDR3 nucleotides read TGTGCCAGCAGTAACAGGGGGATCTATGGCTACACCTTC. The chain carries TRBV27 and TRBJ1-2; 8 bases map to TRBD1. The CDR3 has 13 residues. V shed 5 bases, J shed 4 bases, and the junction held 3 bases outside the gene matches. Germline CDR1 is MNHEY and CDR2 is SMNVEV (reference sequence).